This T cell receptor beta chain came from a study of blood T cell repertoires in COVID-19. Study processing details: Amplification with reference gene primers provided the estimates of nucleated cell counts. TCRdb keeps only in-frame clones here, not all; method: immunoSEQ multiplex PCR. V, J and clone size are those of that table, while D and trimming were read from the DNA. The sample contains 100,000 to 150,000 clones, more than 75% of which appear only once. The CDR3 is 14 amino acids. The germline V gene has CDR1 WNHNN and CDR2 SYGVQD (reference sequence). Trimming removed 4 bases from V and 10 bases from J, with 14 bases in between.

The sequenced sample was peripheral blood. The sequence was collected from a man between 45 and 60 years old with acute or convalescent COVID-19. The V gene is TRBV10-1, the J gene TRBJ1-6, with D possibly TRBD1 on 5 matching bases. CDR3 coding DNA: TGCGCCAGCAGTGTGGCCAGGGAAGGCTCACCCCTCCACTTT. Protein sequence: CASSVAREGSPLHF.